This paragraph covers one T cell receptor beta chain sequence. The entry originates in a study of blood T cell repertoires in COVID-19. Only in-frame clones appear in the TCRdb table, and some are missing; sequencing was by immunoSEQ multiplex PCR. The table shows 85,000 to 100,000 clones, with roughly 81% occurring only once. CDR1 SGHTA and CDR2 FQGNSA come from the germline V gene. The CDR3 sequence is 16 residues long. Trimming took 1 base from V and 2 from J, leaving 14 bases between them. The rearrangement uses TRBV7-2 and TRBJ2-5; D possibly corresponds to TRBD2 (5 bases). This TCR derives from an elderly man with COVID-19, enrolled during active disease. Sequenced input: peripheral blood. This CDR3 reads CASSLGLSPGQETQYF. In DNA, the CDR3 is TGTGCCAGCAGCTTAGGATTGTCCCCGGGGCAAGAGACCCAGTACTTC.